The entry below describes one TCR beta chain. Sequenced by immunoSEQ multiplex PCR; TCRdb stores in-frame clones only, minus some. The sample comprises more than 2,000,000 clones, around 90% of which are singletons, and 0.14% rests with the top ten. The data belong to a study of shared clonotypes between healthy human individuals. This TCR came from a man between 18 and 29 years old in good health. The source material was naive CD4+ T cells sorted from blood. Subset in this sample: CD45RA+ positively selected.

The CDR3 sequence: CASHGTYSNQPQHF. CDR3 nucleotide sequence: TGTGCCAGCCACGGAACGTATAGCAATCAGCCCCAGCATTTT. The chain combines TRBV6-1 with TRBJ1-5; D unresolved. The V end lost 8 bases, the J end lost 0 bases, and 11 bases lay between the germline ends. CDR3 size: 14 residues. CDR1 is MNHNS, CDR2 SASEGT, per germline.